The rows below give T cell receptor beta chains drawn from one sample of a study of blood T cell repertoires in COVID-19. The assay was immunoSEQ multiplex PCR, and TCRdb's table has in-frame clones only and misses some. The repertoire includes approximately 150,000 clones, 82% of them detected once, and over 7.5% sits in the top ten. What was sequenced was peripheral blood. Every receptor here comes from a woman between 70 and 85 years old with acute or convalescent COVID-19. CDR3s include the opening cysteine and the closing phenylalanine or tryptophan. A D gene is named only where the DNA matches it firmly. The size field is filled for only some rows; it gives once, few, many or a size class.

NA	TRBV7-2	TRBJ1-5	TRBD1	CASSPDRGQPQHF	TGTGCCAGCAGCCCCGACAGGGGCCAGCCCCAGCATTTT
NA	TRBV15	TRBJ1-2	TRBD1	CATSRDPNRGDGYTF	TGTGCCACCAGCAGAGATCCCAACAGGGGAGATGGCTACACCTTC
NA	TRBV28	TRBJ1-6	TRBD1	CASSIGAAGGNSPLHF	TGTGCCAGCTCTATCGGGGCAGCAGGGGGCAACTCACCCCTCCACTTT
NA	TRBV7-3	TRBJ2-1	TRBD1	CASSAGTGFYNEQFF	TGTGCCAGCAGCGCCGGGACAGGGTTCTACAATGAGCAGTTCTTC
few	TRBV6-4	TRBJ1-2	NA	CASSGGGAAGYTF	TGTGCCAGCAGTGGCGGAGGGGCGGCGGGCTACACCTTC
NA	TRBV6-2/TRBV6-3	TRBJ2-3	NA	CASSYGRAPGTDTQYF	TGTGCCAGCAGTTACGGGCGGGCCCCTGGGACAGATACGCAGTATTTT
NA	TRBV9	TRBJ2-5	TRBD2	CASSSSTSGAETQYF	TGTGCCAGCAGCTCTAGCACTAGCGGGGCGGAGACCCAGTACTTC
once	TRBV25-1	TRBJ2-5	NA	CASSEAETQYF	TGTGCCAGCAGTGAAGCGGAGACCCAGTACTTC
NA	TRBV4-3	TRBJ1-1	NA	CASSQKRATRQAFF	TGCGCCAGCAGCCAAAAGAGGGCTACGAGGCAAGCTTTCTTT
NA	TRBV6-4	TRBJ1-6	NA	CASSETQTPNSPLHF	TGTGCCAGCAGTGAAACACAGACCCCTAATTCACCCCTCCACTTT
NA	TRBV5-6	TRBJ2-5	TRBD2	CASSLAWLAGRETQYF	TGTGCCAGCAGCTTGGCCTGGCTAGCGGGGCGAGAGACCCAGTACTTC
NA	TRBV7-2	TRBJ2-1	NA	CASSLQTSPDEQFF	TGTGCCAGCAGCCTGCAAACTAGCCCCGATGAGCAGTTCTTC
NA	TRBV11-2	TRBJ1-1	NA	CASSLTGTEAFF	TGTGCCAGCAGCTTGACTGGCACTGAAGCTTTCTTT
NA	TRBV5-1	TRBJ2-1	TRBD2	CASSTSTSGGYNEQFF	TGCGCCAGCAGCACCAGTACTAGCGGGGGCTACAATGAGCAGTTCTTC
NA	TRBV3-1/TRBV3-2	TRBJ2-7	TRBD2	CASSKARTSGVDSYEQYF	TGTGCCAGCAGCAAAGCCAGGACTAGCGGGGTTGACTCCTACGAGCAGTACTTC
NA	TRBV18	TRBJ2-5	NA	CASSPQFGGAETQYF	TGTGCCAGCTCACCTCAATTCGGTGGGGCAGAGACCCAGTACTTC
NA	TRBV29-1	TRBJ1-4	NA	CSVKGETNEKLFF	TGCAGCGTGAAGGGGGAAACTAATGAAAAACTGTTTTTT
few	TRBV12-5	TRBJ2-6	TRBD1	CASGLGRTGSGANVLTF	TGTGCTAGTGGTTTGGGTAGGACAGGGTCTGGGGCCAACGTCCTGACTTTC